These T cell receptor beta chains were read from a single sample in a study of beta chain features in type 1 diabetes. Here immunoSEQ multiplex PCR was the method, and the copy in TCRdb shows in-frame clones only, minus some. This sample carries about 260,000 clones, more than 65% of them seen once, and the ten largest clones take approximately 0.053%. Sequencing was carried out using naive CD4+ T cells from blood. Receptors originate from a man aged 30-40 years in good health. Both conserved end residues are part of each CDR3. A D gene is named only where the DNA matches it firmly. Not all rows give a size; the values are once, few, many and, for expanded clones, a class.

j_call,clone_size,d_call,v_call,cdr3_nt,cdr3_aa
TRBJ1-2,NA,NA,TRBV19,TGTGCCAGTAGTCCCACGGACAGTGCCATCTATGGCTACACCTTC,CASSPTDSAIYGYTF
TRBJ2-4,NA,TRBD1,TRBV18,TGTGCCAGCTCACCCAACAGGGGGGACATTCAGTACTTC,CASSPNRGDIQYF
TRBJ2-5,NA,NA,TRBV5-6,TGTGCCAGCAGCTTGGAGGGTTACCAAGAGACCCAGTACTTC,CASSLEGYQETQYF
TRBJ2-7,NA,NA,TRBV10-2,TGCGCCAGCAGTGAGACTACCTACGAGCAGTACTTC,CASSETTYEQYF
TRBJ2-5,NA,TRBD2,TRBV23-1,TGCGCCAGCAGTCAATCGTCAGTAGCGGGGGGGCGCGGGACCCAGTACTTC,CASSQSSVAGGRGTQYF
TRBJ2-2,NA,TRBD1,TRBV25-1,TGTGCCAGCAGTGCGATGACAGGGGAGAACACCGGGGAGCTGTTTTTT,CASSAMTGENTGELFF
TRBJ2-7,NA,TRBD2,TRBV25-1,TGTGCCAGCAGACTAGCGGGATCTGGCTGGCAGTACTTC,CASRLAGSGWQYF
TRBJ2-1,few,NA,TRBV29-1,TGCAGCGTTGAAGGCGGGTCCTCCTACAATGAGCAGTTCTTC,CSVEGGSSYNEQFF
TRBJ2-3,few,NA,TRBV30,TGTGCCTGGGCAACGCGGGGGCCCACAGATACGCAGTATTTT,CAWATRGPTDTQYF
TRBJ2-7,NA,TRBD2,TRBV7-2,TGTGCCAGCAGCCCGACTAGCGGAGCCTCCTACGAGCAGTACTTC,CASSPTSGASYEQYF
TRBJ2-7,NA,TRBD2,TRBV2,TGTGCCAGCAGACGGACTAGCGGAGTCTACGAGCAGTACTTC,CASRRTSGVYEQYF
TRBJ2-7,NA,TRBD1,TRBV5-4,TGTGCCAGCAGCTTGGGAACTGACAGGGCCTACGAGCAGTACTTC,CASSLGTDRAYEQYF
TRBJ2-1,NA,TRBD2,TRBV4-2,TGTGCCAGCAGCCGACCGGGGGGCTACAATGAGCAGTTCTTC,CASSRPGGYNEQFF
TRBJ2-5,NA,TRBD1,TRBV6-6,TGTGCCATCACGAGACAGGGGCCGGAGACCCAGTACTTC,CAITRQGPETQYF
TRBJ2-1,few,TRBD1,TRBV7-2,TGTGCCAGCAGCTTACTCCGGACAGGGGGAGGCGATGAGCAGTTCTTC,CASSLLRTGGGDEQFF
TRBJ1-3,few,NA,TRBV7-2,TGTGCCAGCAGCCCAGGGGTCACTGGAAACACCATATATTTT,CASSPGVTGNTIYF
TRBJ2-5,NA,NA,TRBV18,TGTGCCAGCTCACCTCCGGGACTTCAAGAGACCCAGTACTTC,CASSPPGLQETQYF
TRBJ2-7,NA,NA,TRBV19,TGTGCCAGTAGGTCAAGGGTCTCCTACGAGCAGTACTTC,CASRSRVSYEQYF
TRBJ1-1,few,NA,TRBV27,TGTGCCACCTCGCCGGGTTTATGGACTGAAGCTTTCTTT,CATSPGLWTEAFF
TRBJ2-1,NA,NA,TRBV10-3,TGTGCCGTCGGGGATGAGCAGTTCTTC,CAVGDEQFF
TRBJ1-1,NA,NA,TRBV4-3,TGCGCCAGCAGCCAAGGGTGGCAGAACACTGAAGCTTTCTTT,CASSQGWQNTEAFF
TRBJ2-7,NA,NA,TRBV25-1,TGTGCCAGCAGTGAGAGGTACGAGCAGTACTTC,CASSERYEQYF
TRBJ2-1,few,TRBD2,TRBV29-1,TGCAGCGTTGCTGGGACTAGCGGGGAGTACAATGAGCAGTTCTTC,CSVAGTSGEYNEQFF
TRBJ2-1,NA,NA,TRBV7-9,TGTGCCAGCAACACTCGTGGCCAAGCCTACAATGAGCAGTTCTTC,CASNTRGQAYNEQFF
TRBJ2-1,NA,TRBD2,TRBV5-4,TGTGCCAGCAGCCCGATGACTAGCGGGGGCTATGAGCAGTTCTTC,CASSPMTSGGYEQFF
TRBJ1-1,NA,NA,TRBV29-1,TGCAGCGTTGAAGGAAGAGGGAACCCTGAAGCTTTCTTT,CSVEGRGNPEAFF
TRBJ2-7,once,NA,TRBV4-3,TGCGCCAGCAGCCAAGATGCCTGGGAGTTCTACGAGCAGTACTTC,CASSQDAWEFYEQYF
TRBJ2-1,few,NA,TRBV2,TGTGCCAGCAGAGGGACCGCAAGCTCCTACAATGAGCAGTTCTTC,CASRGTASSYNEQFF
TRBJ2-1,NA,NA,TRBV5-1,TGCGCCAGCAGCTTATTCTCCTCTAATGAGCAGTTCTTC,CASSLFSSNEQFF
TRBJ1-2,NA,TRBD1,TRBV29-1,TGCAGCGCTAGGGACAGCGGGAACGCTCATGGCTACACCTTC,CSARDSGNAHGYTF
TRBJ2-3,NA,NA,TRBV15,TGTGCCACCAGCAGTTTTACGGGCCTCACAGATACGCAGTATTTT,CATSSFTGLTDTQYF
TRBJ2-7,NA,NA,TRBV30,TGTGCCTGGGCGGGACAGTCGAAGCGCTACGAGCAGTACTTC,CAWAGQSKRYEQYF
TRBJ2-1,NA,NA,TRBV9,TGTGCCAGCAGCGTAGCAACTGCTGAGTACAATGAGCAGTTCTTC,CASSVATAEYNEQFF
TRBJ2-3,NA,TRBD2,TRBV7-2,TGTGCCAGCAGCTTTTGGGCTAGCGGGACCTCAGATACGCAGTATTTT,CASSFWASGTSDTQYF
TRBJ2-1,NA,NA,TRBV4-3,TGCGCCAGCAGCCAAGATTGGCAGGGTATCGGCAATGAGCAGTTCTTC,CASSQDWQGIGNEQFF
TRBJ2-1,NA,NA,TRBV29-1,TGCAGCGTTGACCTATGGACCCATCTGAACAATGAGCAGTTCTTC,CSVDLWTHLNNEQFF
TRBJ2-3,NA,TRBD1,TRBV7-2,TGTGCCAGCAGCCAACGACAGGGGGCCTCACCAGATACGCAGTATTTT,CASSQRQGASPDTQYF
TRBJ2-1,few,NA,TRBV10-3,TGTGCCATCAGTAAACAGGGTGGGACTACCGGGTACAATGAGCAGTTCTTC,CAISKQGGTTGYNEQFF
TRBJ2-5,NA,TRBD2,TRBV29-1,TGCAGCGTCCGAGGCCCAATAGCGGGAGTTGGACAGACCCAGTACTTC,CSVRGPIAGVGQTQYF
TRBJ2-5,few,TRBD2,TRBV5-6,TGTGCCAGCAGCCTTCGTATAGCGGGGGGCAGAGAGACCCAGTACTTC,CASSLRIAGGRETQYF
TRBJ2-5,NA,NA,TRBV30,TGTGCCTGGAGTGAATGGGCTGGGGAGACCCAGTACTTC,CAWSEWAGETQYF
TRBJ2-7,NA,TRBD2,TRBV7-2,TGTGCCAGCAGCCCTAGCGGGAGCTTGTCCGAGCAGTACTTC,CASSPSGSLSEQYF
TRBJ2-5,NA,TRBD1,TRBV7-9,TGTGCCAGCAGCTTAAGACAGGGGGAGACCCAGTACTTC,CASSLRQGETQYF
TRBJ1-5,NA,NA,TRBV14,TGTGCCAGCAGCCAAGACAGTCGATACGGGCCCCAGCATTTT,CASSQDSRYGPQHF
TRBJ1-2,NA,NA,TRBV30,TGTGCCTGGAAGTCGGGGAACAAATTCTATGGCTACACCTTC,CAWKSGNKFYGYTF
TRBJ2-5,NA,NA,TRBV7-2,TGTGCCAGCACCCCCCAGTTCCAAGAGACCCAGTACTTC,CASTPQFQETQYF
TRBJ2-7,once,TRBD1,TRBV7-9,TGTGCCAGCAGCCCGGGACAGGGGGTCCACGAGCAGTACTTC,CASSPGQGVHEQYF
TRBJ1-1,NA,NA,TRBV29-1,TGCAGCGTTGAAGGGGCGGGGCACACTGAAGCTTTCTTT,CSVEGAGHTEAFF